The clone carrying this T cell receptor beta chain was counted at least ten times. The antigen is not known. The sample comes from a study of CD8 T cells in ankylosing spondylitis. Notes on the study in general: In synovial fluid and blood from reactive arthritis, some motif variants were previously reported. Disease-linked clones, CD8+, were relatively rare in peripheral blood. Characteristic, it appeared, of ankylosing spondylitis blood was a TCR beta motif of about eight highly homologous variants. Disease-linked clones were reportedly significantly enriched in matched ankylosing spondylitis synovial fluid.

Trimming left V 0 bases short and J 3 bases short, with 9 bases between. The CDR3 extends over 14 amino acids. Germline CDR1 reads ENHRY; CDR2 reads SYGVKD. Researchers built TCR beta libraries using quantitative 5'-RACE with molecular barcodes. TCRdb reprocessed the 5' RACE reads with MiXCR, giving one entry per CDR3 protein. The sample lists roughly 490,000 distinct CDR3 sequences, roughly 5.3% occurring once. The sequenced material came from blood, either unsorted or a sorted T cell fraction (not recorded which). The clonotype originates from a male donor with ankylosing spondylitis. The chain combines TRBV10-3 with TRBJ2-7; D is uncertain. CDR3 DNA sequence: TGTGCCATCAGTGAGTCGGGGTTCTTCTACGAGCAGTACTTC. This sequence encodes CAISESGFFYEQYF.